Listed below are T cell receptor beta chains from one sample, sequenced in a study of cytomegalovirus exposure and HLA in healthy donors. The method was immunoSEQ multiplex PCR; TCRdb's version includes in-frame clones alone and lacks a portion of them. The sample records 95,000 to 110,000 clones, roughly 87% being singletons. Sequencing was carried out using PBMCs. Receptors were obtained from a young man in good health and CMV-seropositive. CDR3s include the opening cysteine and the closing phenylalanine or tryptophan.

j_call cdr3_length v_call cdr3_aa
TRBJ2-3 17 TRBV5-1 CASSTTLSGGVTDTQYF
TRBJ1-6 11 TRBV30 CAWSGQAPLHF
TRBJ2-5 13 TRBV18 CASSPGGAETQYF
TRBJ1-6 16 TRBV19 CASSGTGRRDNSPLHF
TRBJ1-1 15 TRBV9 CASSARQGLNTEAFF
TRBJ1-3 14 TRBV7-2 CASSFGQKRNTIYF
TRBJ2-7 14 TRBV6-1 CASRRQGFDYEQYF
NA 15 TRBV11-2 CASSWGGGSSYEQYF
TRBJ2-5 14 TRBV7-8 CASSSGLAGETQYF
TRBJ2-2 14 TRBV7-9 CASRPTGTIGELFF
TRBJ1-2 13 TRBV5-1 CASSRESNYGYTF
TRBJ2-7 17 TRBV4-1 CASSQPQLAVYSYEQYF
TRBJ2-1 15 TRBV6-1 CASNPRAGKNGEQFF
TRBJ2-1 15 TRBV5-1 CASSIAQRGGYEQFF
TRBJ1-1 14 TRBV5-4 CASSSLGLNTEAFF
TRBJ2-1 17 TRBV25-1 CASSESGGDGSYNEQFF
NA 13 TRBV7-6 CASSSRHRYEQYF
TRBJ1-5 14 TRBV9 CASSVDSINQPQHF
TRBJ2-1 15 TRBV6-5 CASSLTGSVSNEQFF
TRBJ1-1 12 TRBV6-1 CASSEHVLEAFF
TRBJ1-3 15 TRBV18 CASSPGTGAGNTIYF
TRBJ2-7 13 TRBV2 CASRDPGDYEQYF
TRBJ2-1 13 TRBV5-1 CASSPGGNNEQFF
TRBJ1-3 16 TRBV6-5 CASSYSGGVSGNTIYF
TRBJ2-7 15 TRBV6-5 CASSRASGGHDEQYF
TRBJ1-2 15 TRBV5-6 CASSLLVQGRDGYTF
TRBJ2-1 15 TRBV19 CASNRQGLAYNEQFF
TRBJ2-1 15 TRBV2 CASRAERGVLDEQFF
TRBJ2-5 13 TRBV6-5 CASSPLLQETQYF
TRBJ2-4 13 TRBV27 CASSWTGQNSQYF
TRBJ1-1 12 TRBV29-1 CSVERGGTEAFF
TRBJ2-7 13 TRBV29-1 CSVETRLTYEQYF
TRBJ1-2 15 TRBV5-1 CASSLRAGVIYGYTF
TRBJ1-4 15 TRBV9 CASSAPGQGQGKLFF
TRBJ2-5 14 TRBV7-2 CASSSTSGGETQYF
TRBJ1-5 14 TRBV6-4 CASSEGTENQPQHF
TRBJ2-1 15 TRBV7-3 CASSLSAGGYNEQFF
TRBJ1-1 13 TRBV5-1 CASSLAKSTEAFF
TRBJ2-1 18 TRBV7-2 CASSVRLTGLAHYNEQFF
TRBJ2-1 16 TRBV18 CASSPGGSSTGNEQFF
TRBJ2-5 17 TRBV7-3 CASSLTGGTSGSETQYF
TRBJ1-1 12 TRBV7-9 CSSSSVIPEAFF
TRBJ2-7 15 TRBV5-4 CASSSGTGGFYEQYF
TRBJ1-5 14 TRBV21-1 CASRPRGSNQPQHF
TRBJ1-2 15 TRBV9 CASSVRTGSSDGYTF
TRBJ1-5 14 TRBV18 CASSAGSEHQPQHF
TRBJ1-4 12 TRBV19 CASSDSREKLFF
TRBJ2-1 16 TRBV4-1 CASSQDSSGGGREQFF
TRBJ2-7 13 TRBV6-5 CASIGDSSYEQYF
TRBJ2-5 17 TRBV2 CASSEFDVWRGQETQYF
TRBJ2-1 14 TRBV5-1 CASSLGGSYNEQFF
TRBJ2-5 16 TRBV7-9 CASSGTLGQGEETQYF
TRBJ2-2 17 TRBV5-1 CASSAQLTGATTGELFF
TRBJ1-1 12 TRBV7-9 CASRPLETEAFF
TRBJ2-7 14 TRBV19 CASSGSGGPSEQYF
TRBJ1-1 15 TRBV6-5 CASSANPGQELEAFF